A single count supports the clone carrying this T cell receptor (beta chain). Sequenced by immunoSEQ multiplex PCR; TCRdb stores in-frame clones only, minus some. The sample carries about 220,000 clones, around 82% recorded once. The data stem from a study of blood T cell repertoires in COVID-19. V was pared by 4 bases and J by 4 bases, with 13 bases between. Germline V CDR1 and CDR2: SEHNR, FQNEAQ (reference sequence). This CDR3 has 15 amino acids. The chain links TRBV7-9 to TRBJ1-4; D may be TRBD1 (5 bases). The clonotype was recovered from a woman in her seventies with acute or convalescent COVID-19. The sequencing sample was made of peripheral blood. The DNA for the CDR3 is TGTGCCAGCAGCTCGGGGGACGGCAGTAATGAAAAACTGTTTTTT. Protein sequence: CASSSGDGSNEKLFF.